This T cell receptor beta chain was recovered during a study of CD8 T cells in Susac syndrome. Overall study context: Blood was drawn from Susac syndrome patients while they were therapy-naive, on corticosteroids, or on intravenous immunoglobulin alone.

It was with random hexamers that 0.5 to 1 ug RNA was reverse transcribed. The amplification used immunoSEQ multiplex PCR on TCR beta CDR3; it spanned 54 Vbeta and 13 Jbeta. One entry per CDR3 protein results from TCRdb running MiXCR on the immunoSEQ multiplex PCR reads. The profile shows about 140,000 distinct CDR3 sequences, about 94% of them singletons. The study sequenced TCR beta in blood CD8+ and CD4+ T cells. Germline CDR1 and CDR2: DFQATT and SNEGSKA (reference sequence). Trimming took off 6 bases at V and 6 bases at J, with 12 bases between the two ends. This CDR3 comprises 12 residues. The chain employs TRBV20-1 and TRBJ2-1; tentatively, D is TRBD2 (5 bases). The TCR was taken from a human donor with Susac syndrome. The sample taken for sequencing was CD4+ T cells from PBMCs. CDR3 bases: TGCAGTGCCAGACTACCCTCCAATGAGCAGTTCTTC. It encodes CSARLPSNEQFF.